The 16 T cell receptor beta chains given below trace back to one sample, sequenced in a study of T-cell reconstitution after alpha-beta-depleted transplantation in children (TCRdb year 2016). To prepare the library, PCR was applied. TCRdb names Illumina HiSeq 2500 as the instrument used. Molecular barcoding was employed in the preparation of TCR libraries, with unique molecular identifiers being used to normalize TCRbeta repertoire quantification. The public reads were reprocessed in TCRdb via fastp at Q25 and MiXCR, keeping in-frame beta chains. All rows with the same CDR3 protein become a single entry with the most common DNA and genes. Across this sample there are around 71,000 distinct CDR3 sequences, with 7% to 8% seen only once. The top ten hold around 2.5% of the sample. The material sequenced was PBMCs from the stem cell graft donor, taken from the stem cell graft. The origin of the receptors is a human donor who donated a stem cell graft to a child with acute lymphoblastic leukemia.

This clonotype occurred many times. V is TRBV7-2 and J is TRBJ2-1; TRBD2 aligns across 10 bases. Germline CDR1 SGHTA, CDR2 FQGNSA. Trimming at V came to 4 bases and at J to 6 bases, leaving 12 bases not matched to a gene. The CDR3 runs 17 residues. The CDR3 DNA reads as TGTGCCAGCAGCTCGCCGCTGGGACTAGCGTTTGGCAATGAGCAGTTCTTC. It translates to CASSSPLGLAFGNEQFF. The variable domain in full, with the rest retrieved from reference TRBV7-2 and TRBJ2-1, is GAGVSQSPSNKVTEKGKDVELRCDPISGHTALYWYRQSLGQGLEFLIYFQGNSAPDKSGLPSDRFSAERTGGSVSTLTIQRTQQEDSAVYLCASSSPLGLAFGNEQFFGPGTRLTVL.

This clonotype was picked up many times. The CDR3 DNA reads TGTGCCAGCAGTTTTGCCCTGAACACTGAAGCTTTCTTT. Its translation is CASSFALNTEAFF. The chain combines TRBV12-3 or TRBV12-4 with TRBJ1-1; unclear D gene. V was trimmed by 3 bases and J by 0 bases, leaving 5 bases between them. There are 13 residues in the CDR3.

The V and J genes are TRBV6-1 and TRBJ1-2; D is unclear. The CDR3 has 13 residues. Germline CDR1 MNHNS, CDR2 SASEGT. V lost 1 base to trimming and J lost 4 bases, with 7 bases between them. The CDR3 region is CASSEGAVYGYTF. DNA of the CDR3: TGTGCCAGCAGTGAAGGGGCGGTCTATGGCTACACCTTC.

This clonotype was recorded at least ten times. The CDR3 region is CAGGQDTEAFF. Written as DNA, the CDR3 is TGTGCCGGGGGGCAGGACACTGAAGCTTTCTTT. V usage is TRBV10-3 and J usage is TRBJ1-1, with D possibly TRBD1 on 6 matching bases. The CDR3 sequence is 11 residues long. The germline gives CDR1 ENHRY, CDR2 SYGVKD. V was clipped by 11 bases and J by 3 bases, with 10 bases between them.

This clonotype was seen many times. CDR3 region: CASSATNTEAFF. The DNA of the CDR3 is TGTGCCAGCAGCGCTACGAACACTGAAGCTTTCTTT. The V gene is TRBV5-6, the J gene TRBJ1-1; D gene unclear. There are 12 residues in the CDR3. Germline assignment: CDR1 SGHDT and CDR2 YYEEEE. V dropped 4 bases and J dropped 1 base, with 5 bases sitting between them. The whole variable domain, remainder taken from reference TRBV5-6 and TRBJ1-1, is DAGVTQSPTHLIKTRGQQVTLRCSPKSGHDTVSWYQQALGQGPQFIFQYYEEEERQRGNFPDRFSGHQFPNYSSELNVNALLLGDSALYLCASSATNTEAFFGQGTRLTVV.

The chain employs TRBV29-1 and TRBJ1-1, with 7 bases fitting TRBD1. The germline V gene has CDR1 SQVTM and CDR2 ANQGSEA. The V segment lost 7 bases and the J segment 0 bases; nucleotides outside the gene matches: 5. CDR3 length equals 13 residues. CDR3 nucleotide sequence: TGCAGCGCAACCACAGGGGTGAACACTGAAGCTTTCTTT. Protein sequence: CSATTGVNTEAFF.

The table lists this clonotype with many counts. The V call is TRBV4-3, the J call TRBJ1-3, with 8 positions matching TRBD1. The CDR3 covers 15 residues. Germline V lookup: CDR1 LGHNA, CDR2 YSLEER. The junction had 9 bases not matched to a gene; V was cut back by 3 bases and J by 8 bases. CDR3 DNA sequence: TGCGCCAGCAGCCAGGACGGACAGGGATGGGACACCATATATTTT. The encoded protein is CASSQDGQGWDTIYF.

This clonotype was detected many times. The genes are TRBV19 and TRBJ2-1, with 8 nucleotides matching TRBD2. CDR3 length: 18 amino acids. Per the germline V gene, CDR1 is LNHDA and CDR2 is SQIVND (reference sequence). Germline trimming cut 4 bases from V and 3 bases from J; bases unmatched to any gene: 14. The CDR3 is CASSTFPRLARFYNEQFF. The CDR3 nucleotides read TGTGCCAGTAGTACCTTCCCACGACTAGCGAGATTCTACAATGAGCAGTTCTTC.

This clonotype was seen a few times. The V call is TRBV7-3, the J call TRBJ1-1; D unresolved. The V end was cut by 2 bases, the J end by 2 bases, with 12 bases between. The CDR3 has 15 residues. Looked up from germline, CDR1 is SGHTA and CDR2 is FQGTGA. CDR3: CASSLFGEGNTEAFF. DNA of the CDR3: TGTGCCAGCAGCTTATTTGGTGAGGGTAACACTGAAGCTTTCTTT.

This chain uses TRBV7-9 with TRBJ1-2; a weak D match, TRBD1 (5 bases). Germline lookup yields CDR1 SEHNR and CDR2 FQNEAQ (reference sequence). Trimming removed 1 base from V and 4 bases from J, with 16 bases in between. CDR3 length: 16 amino acids. The CDR3 is CASSLGQGRRLYGYTF. In nucleotides, the CDR3 is TGTGCCAGCAGCTTAGGCCAGGGCCGACGGCTCTATGGCTACACCTTC.

Many counts were recorded for this clonotype. The chain couples TRBV7-2 to TRBJ2-1; 9 bases agree with TRBD2. V gave up 4 bases and J gave up 3 bases; unmatched junction bases: 10. Germline CDR1 and CDR2: SGHTA and FQGNSA. The CDR3 runs to 17 residues. CDR3 sequence reads: CASSSSVAGEIYNEQFF. The CDR3 DNA follows: TGTGCCAGCAGCTCTAGCGTAGCGGGAGAAATCTACAATGAGCAGTTCTTC. The variable domain in full, with the rest retrieved from reference TRBV7-2 and TRBJ2-1, is GAGVSQSPSNKVTEKGKDVELRCDPISGHTALYWYRQSLGQGLEFLIYFQGNSAPDKSGLPSDRFSAERTGGSVSTLTIQRTQQEDSAVYLCASSSSVAGEIYNEQFFGPGTRLTVL.

This clonotype occurred many times. The rearrangement joins TRBV4-1 to TRBJ2-1; 7 nucleotides match TRBD2. The trim removed 3 bases at V and 8 bases at J, leaving 7 bases unmatched. The CDR3 consists of 14 residues. In germline, CDR1 is MGHRA, CDR2 YSYEKL. The CDR3 DNA is TGCGCCAGCAGCCAGGGTACTAGCGTTTATGAGCAGTTCTTC. It codes for CASSQGTSVYEQFF.

J is TRBJ1-1 and V is TRBV6-4; D remains ambiguous. Between the trimmed V and J ends, which lost 7 bases and 5 bases, there was a span of 17 bases. The germline gives CDR1 MRHNA, CDR2 SNTAGT. The CDR3 covers 14 residues. The CDR3 bases are TGTGCCAGCACCGGCCCGGACCCTGGTACTGAAGCTTTCTTT. Protein product: CASTGPDPGTEAFF.

At least ten counts were recorded for this clonotype. The V call is TRBV5-1, the J call TRBJ2-1; 13 bases agree with TRBD2. J lost 3 bases, V lost 3 bases, and 3 bases had no gene match. CDR1 and CDR2 (germline): SGHRS, YFSETQ. The CDR3 runs to 16 residues. The CDR3: CASSWRTSGSYNEQFF. CDR3 coding DNA: TGCGCCAGCAGCTGGCGGACTAGCGGGAGCTACAATGAGCAGTTCTTC.

This clonotype was recorded at least ten times. This chain connects TRBV9 to TRBJ2-2, with D perhaps matching TRBD1 (5 bases). The CDR3 is made up of 15 amino acids. The germline V and J ends were trimmed by 0 bases and 4 bases, with 10 bases remaining between them. CDR1 and CDR2 (germline): SGDLS, YYNGEE. As DNA, the CDR3 is TGTGCCAGCAGCGTAGCAGGGTTTGGCACCGGGGAGCTGTTTTTT. The encoded protein is CASSVAGFGTGELFF. The full variable domain, with the rest looked up from reference TRBV9 and TRBJ2-2, is DSGVTQTPKHLITATGQRVTLRCSPRSGDLSVYWYQQSLDQGLQFLIQYYNGEERAKGNILERFSAQQFPDLHSELNLSSLELGDSALYFCASSVAGFGTGELFFGEGSRLTVL.

This clonotype has only a few counts. This sequence joins TRBV6-5 and TRBJ2-7; no clear D gene. Trimming stripped 5 bases from V and 3 bases from J, with 14 bases between. CDR3 size: 14 residues. Germline V CDR1 and CDR2: MNHEY, SVGAGI. The CDR3 reads CASSQIRAFYEQYF. The CDR3 bases are TGTGCCAGCAGTCAAATCCGGGCCTTCTACGAGCAGTACTTC.